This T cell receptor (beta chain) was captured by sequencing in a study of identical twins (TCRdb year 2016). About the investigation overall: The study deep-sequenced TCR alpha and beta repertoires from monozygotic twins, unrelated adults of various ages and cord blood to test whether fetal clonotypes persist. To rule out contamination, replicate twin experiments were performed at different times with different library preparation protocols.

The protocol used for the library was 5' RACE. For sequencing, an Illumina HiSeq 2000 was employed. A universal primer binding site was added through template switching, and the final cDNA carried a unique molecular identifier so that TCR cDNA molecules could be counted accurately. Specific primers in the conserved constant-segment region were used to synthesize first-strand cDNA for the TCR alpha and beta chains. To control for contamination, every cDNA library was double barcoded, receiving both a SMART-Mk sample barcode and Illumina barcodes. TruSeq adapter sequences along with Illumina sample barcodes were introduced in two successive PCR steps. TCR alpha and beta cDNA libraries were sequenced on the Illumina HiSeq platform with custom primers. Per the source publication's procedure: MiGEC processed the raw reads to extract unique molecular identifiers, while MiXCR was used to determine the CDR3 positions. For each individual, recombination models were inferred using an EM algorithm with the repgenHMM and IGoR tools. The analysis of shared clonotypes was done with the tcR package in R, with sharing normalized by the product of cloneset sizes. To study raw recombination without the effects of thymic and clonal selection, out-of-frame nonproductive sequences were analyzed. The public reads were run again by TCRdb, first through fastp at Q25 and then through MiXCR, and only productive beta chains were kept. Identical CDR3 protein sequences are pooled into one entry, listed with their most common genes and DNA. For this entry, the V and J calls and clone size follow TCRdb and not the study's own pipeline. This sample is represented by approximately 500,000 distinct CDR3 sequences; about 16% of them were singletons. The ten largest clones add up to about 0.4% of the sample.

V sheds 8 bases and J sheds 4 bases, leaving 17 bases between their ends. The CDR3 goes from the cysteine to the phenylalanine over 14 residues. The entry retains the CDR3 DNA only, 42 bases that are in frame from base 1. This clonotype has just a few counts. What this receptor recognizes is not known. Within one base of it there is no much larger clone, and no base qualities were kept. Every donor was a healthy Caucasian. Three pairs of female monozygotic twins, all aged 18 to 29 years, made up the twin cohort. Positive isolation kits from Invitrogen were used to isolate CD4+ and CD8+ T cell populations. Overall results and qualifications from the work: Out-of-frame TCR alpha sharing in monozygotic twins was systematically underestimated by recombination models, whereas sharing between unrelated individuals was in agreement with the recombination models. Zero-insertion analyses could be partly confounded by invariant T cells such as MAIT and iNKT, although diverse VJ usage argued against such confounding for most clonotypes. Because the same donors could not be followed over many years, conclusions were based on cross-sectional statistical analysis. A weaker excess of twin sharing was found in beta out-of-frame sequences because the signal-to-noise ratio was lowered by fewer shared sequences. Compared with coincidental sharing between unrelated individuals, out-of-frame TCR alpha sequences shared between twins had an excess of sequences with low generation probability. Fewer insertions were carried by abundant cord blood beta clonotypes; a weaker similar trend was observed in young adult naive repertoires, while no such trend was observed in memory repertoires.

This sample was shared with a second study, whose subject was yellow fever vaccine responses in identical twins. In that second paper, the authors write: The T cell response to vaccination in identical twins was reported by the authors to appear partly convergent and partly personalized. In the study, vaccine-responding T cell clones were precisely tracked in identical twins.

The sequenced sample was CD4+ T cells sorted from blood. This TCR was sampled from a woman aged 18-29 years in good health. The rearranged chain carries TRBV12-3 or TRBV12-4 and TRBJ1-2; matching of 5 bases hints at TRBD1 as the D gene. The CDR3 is CASGAGTDVYGYTF. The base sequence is TGTGCCAGCGGTGCTGGGACGGATGTCTATGGCTACACCTTC.